What follows are 6 T cell receptor beta chains derived from one specimen sequenced in a study of T-cell reconstitution after alpha-beta-depleted transplantation in children. Library preparation (for TCRbeta) was performed with unique molecular identifiers. Via MiXCR, TCRdb re-called the PCR reads, giving one row per CDR3 protein. The sample records fewer than 750,000 distinct CDR3 sequences, about 21% being singletons. The sample consisted of PBMCs, mostly from graft donor cells, taken 360 days after TCRalphabeta/CD19-depleted stem cell transplant. These receptors came from a boy under three years old who had a stem cell transplant for acute myeloid leukemia, so the T cells may come from the graft donor.

The V gene is TRBV12-3 or TRBV12-4, the J gene TRBJ1-2, with D perhaps TRBD1 (5 bases). CDR3 length: 16 residues. V was trimmed by 1 base and J by 2 bases, leaving 14 bases between them. Here the CDR3 reads CASSLVGAPRNYGYTF. The CDR3, as DNA: TGTGCCAGCAGTTTAGTCGGGGCACCCAGGAACTATGGCTACACCTTC.

The sample holds many counts of this clonotype. V is TRBV15 and J is TRBJ1-2, with D possibly being TRBD1 (6 bases). This CDR3 has 16 amino acids. CDR1 is LNHNV, CDR2 YYDKDF, per germline (reference sequence). Trimming took 0 bases from V and 7 from J, leaving 18 bases between them. CDR3 nucleotide sequence: TGTGCCACCAGCAGAGAGGACCCGGGGGGCGCGAGTGGCTACACCTTC. The encoded protein is CATSREDPGGASGYTF.

This clonotype was counted many times. The rearrangement uses TRBV5-1 and TRBJ2-1, with D tentatively TRBD1 (8 bases). Germline loops: CDR1 SGHRS, CDR2 YFSETQ. This CDR3 comprises 14 residues. Trimming stripped 4 bases from V and 8 bases from J, with 16 bases between. CDR3 protein: CASSIGQGGDEQFF. The CDR3 coding sequence is TGCGCCAGCAGCATAGGACAGGGAGGGGATGAGCAGTTCTTC. The variable domain in full, with the rest retrieved from reference TRBV5-1 and TRBJ2-1, is KAGVTQTPRYLIKTRGQQVTLSCSPISGHRSVSWYQQTPGQGLQFLFEYFSETQRNKGNFPGRFSGRQFSNSRSEMNVSTLELGDSALYLCASSIGQGGDEQFFGPGTRLTVL.

The V and J genes are TRBV11-3 and TRBJ2-1; 11 nucleotides agree with TRBD2. From germline, CDR1 is SGHNT and CDR2 YENEEA. This CDR3 spans 16 amino acids. Germline trimming cut 5 bases from V and 6 bases from J; bases unmatched to any gene: 9. The CDR3 coding sequence is TGTGCCAGCAGCATACGACTAGCGGGGCTAACCAATGAGCAGTTCTTC. Its protein is CASSIRLAGLTNEQFF.

This clonotype was counted a few times. The rearrangement links TRBV7-8 to TRBJ2-3, with D possibly being TRBD1 or TRBD2 (5 bases each). Germline assignment: CDR1 SGHVS and CDR2 FQNEAQ. The CDR3 has 15 amino acids. V was clipped by 6 bases and J by 2 bases, with 15 bases between them. CDR3 coding DNA: TGTGCCAGCAGTTCTCCAGAGGGGACCACAGATACGCAGTATTTT. It yields the protein CASSSPEGTTDTQYF. Using reference TRBV7-8 and TRBJ2-3 for the parts outside the CDR3, the full variable domain is GAGVSQSPRYKVAKRGQDVALRCDPISGHVSLFWYQQALGQGPEFLTYFQNEAQLDKSGLPSDRFFAERPEGSVSTLKIQRTQQEDSAVYLCASSSPEGTTDTQYFGPGTRLTVL.

The V call is TRBV21-1, the J call TRBJ2-4; the table's D call TRBD2 went unverified against the DNA. TRBV21-1 is flagged as a pseudogene. This CDR3 spans 20 amino acids. The CDR3 bases are TGTGCCAGCAGCGACACGCAGAGGACCCGCGCCGGAAAAGCCAAAAACATTCAGTACTTC. This codes for CASSDTQRTRAGKAKNIQYF.